These 5 T cell receptor beta chains share one sample of origin, sequenced in a study of blood T cells in healthy people across ages. For the second PCR, which ran for 7 to 11 cycles, a sample-barcoded 5' primer and a J-beta primer mix were used. Each CDR3 protein gets one entry after TCRdb re-called the 5' RACE reads with MiXCR. The sample holds 1.5 million to 2 million distinct CDR3 sequences, about 30% seen once. The sequenced sample was blood. These receptors came from a woman in her twenties or thirties in good health.

The chain is built from TRBV7-2 and TRBJ2-5; 8 bases match TRBD2. Germline assignment: CDR1 SGHTA and CDR2 FQGNSA. The length of the CDR3 is 16 residues. The V and J ends lost 4 bases and 3 bases, in that order; junction bases with no gene match: 10. CDR3 sequence reads: CASSYPGTSLKETQYF. CDR3 DNA sequence: TGTGCCAGCAGCTACCCCGGGACTAGTCTTAAAGAGACCCAGTACTTC.

This chain connects TRBV6-2 or TRBV6-3 to TRBJ1-4; D is unresolved. Trimming shortened V by 5 bases and J by 0 bases, and 7 bases separated the two germline ends. Germline loops: CDR1 MNHEY, CDR2 SVGEGT. The CDR3 has 14 residues. CDR3 coding DNA: TGTGCCAGCAGTACCGGGGCAACTAATGAAAAACTGTTTTTT. Its protein is CASSTGATNEKLFF.

This clonotype was detected many times. This chain links TRBV15 with TRBJ2-1; D ambiguous. There are 16 residues in the CDR3. The V gene lost 5 bases and the J gene lost 7 bases, with 21 bases spanning the gap. Germline CDR1 and CDR2: LNHNV and YYDKDF (reference sequence). Here the CDR3 reads CATSSWTGSAVNEQFF. The CDR3 DNA follows: TGTGCCACCAGCTCGTGGACCGGCTCGGCGGTGAATGAGCAGTTCTTC. Full variable domain (missing parts from reference TRBV15 and TRBJ2-1): DAMVIQNPRYQVTQFGKPVTLSCSQTLNHNVMYWYQQKSSQAPKLLFHYYDKDFNNEADTPDNFQSRRPNTSFCFLDIRSPGLGDTAMYLCATSSWTGSAVNEQFFGPGTRLTVL.

Points on this clonotype: A much larger clonotype is one base distant, so this may be a read error. V is TRBV7-2 and J is TRBJ2-6; D is uncertain. CDR3 length equals 15 residues. The V gene lost 5 bases and the J gene lost 2 bases, with 10 bases spanning the gap. Germline-derived CDR1 and CDR2 are SGHTA and FQGNSA. The CDR3 loop is CASSPQPPGANVLTF. The CDR3 bases are TGTGCCAGCAGCCCACAACCCCCTGGGGCCAACGTCCTGACTTTC.

The V and J genes are TRBV7-3 and TRBJ1-2, with 9 nucleotides matching TRBD1. CDR1 and CDR2 (germline): SGHTA, FQGTGA. The CDR3 is made up of 15 amino acids. V was clipped by 5 bases and J by 4 bases; unmatched bases: 8. The CDR3 loop is CASSPSGQGSYGYTF. Here the CDR3 DNA reads TGTGCCAGCAGCCCTTCGGGACAGGGTAGCTATGGCTACACCTTC.